This T cell receptor (beta chain) stems from a study of T cells in Graves' hyperthyroidism and ophthalmopathy. Background on the study: Peripheral blood was collected at initial diagnosis, before any treatment. Whole-study findings and limits: Most clonotypes expanded in thyroid above 0.001 were likewise present in blood.

Per the germline V gene, CDR1 is LNHDA and CDR2 is SQIVND (reference sequence). V lost 1 base to trimming and J lost 0 bases, with 3 bases between them. This CDR3 contains 13 residues. The TCR beta CDR3 regions underwent amplification using RNA transcripts as the source. With the HTBI primer set, the TCR CDR3 went through a first round of RT-PCR. TCRdb independently ran MiXCR on the multiplex PCR reads; one entry per CDR3 protein. The sample records 550,000 to 650,000 distinct CDR3 sequences, around 14% being singletons. On this clonotype itself: Its antigen is not known.

Diagnoses rested on clinical symptoms, serum thyroxine and TRAb, thyroid ultrasound and orbital computed tomography. PBMCs stemmed from approximately 10 ml fresh peripheral blood. The clonotype was recovered from a woman between 25 and 40 years old with Graves' hyperthyroidism that later progressed to Graves' ophthalmopathy. Material: blood. The chain is built from TRBV19 and TRBJ2-5; D is uncertain. The CDR3 spells CASSIADQETQYF. CDR3 nucleotide sequence: TGTGCCAGTAGTATAGCAGACCAAGAGACCCAGTACTTC.